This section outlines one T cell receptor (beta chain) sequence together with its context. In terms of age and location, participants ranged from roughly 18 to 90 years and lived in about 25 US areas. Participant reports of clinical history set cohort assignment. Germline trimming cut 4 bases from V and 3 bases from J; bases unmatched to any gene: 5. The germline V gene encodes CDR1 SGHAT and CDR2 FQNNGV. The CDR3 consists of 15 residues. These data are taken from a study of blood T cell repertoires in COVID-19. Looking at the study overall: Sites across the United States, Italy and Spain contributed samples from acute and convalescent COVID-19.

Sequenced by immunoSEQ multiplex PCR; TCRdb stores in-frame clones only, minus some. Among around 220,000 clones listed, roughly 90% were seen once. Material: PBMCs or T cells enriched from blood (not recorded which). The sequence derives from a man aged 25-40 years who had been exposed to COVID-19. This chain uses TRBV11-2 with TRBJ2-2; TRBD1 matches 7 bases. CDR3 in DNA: TGTGCCAGCAGCTCGGGGACAGAGGACACCGGGGAGCTGTTTTTT. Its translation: CASSSGTEDTGELFF.